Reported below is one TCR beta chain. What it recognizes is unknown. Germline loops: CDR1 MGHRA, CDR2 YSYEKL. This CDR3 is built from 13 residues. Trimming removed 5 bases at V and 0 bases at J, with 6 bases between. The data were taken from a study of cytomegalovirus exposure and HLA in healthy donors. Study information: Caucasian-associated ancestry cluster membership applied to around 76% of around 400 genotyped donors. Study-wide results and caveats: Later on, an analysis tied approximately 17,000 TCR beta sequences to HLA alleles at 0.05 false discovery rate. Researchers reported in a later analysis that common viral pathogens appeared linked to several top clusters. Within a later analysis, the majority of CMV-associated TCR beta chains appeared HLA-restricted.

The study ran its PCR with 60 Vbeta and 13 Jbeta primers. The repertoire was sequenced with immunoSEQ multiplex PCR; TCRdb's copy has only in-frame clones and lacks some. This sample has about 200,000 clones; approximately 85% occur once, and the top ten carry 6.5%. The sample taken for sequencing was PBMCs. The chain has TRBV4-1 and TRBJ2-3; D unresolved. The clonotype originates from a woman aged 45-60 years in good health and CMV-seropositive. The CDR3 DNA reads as TGCGCCAGCAGCTGGGCGAGCACAGATACGCAGTATTTT. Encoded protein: CASSWASTDTQYF.